One T cell receptor (beta chain) is described in this entry. Its antigen remains unidentified. Per-nucleotide qualities are absent, and no much larger clonotype sits a single base away. This entry comes from a study of blood T cell repertoires in COVID-19 (dated by TCRdb to the early 2020s). The study in broad terms: Collaborator samples came from the United States, Italy and Spain and covered acute and convalescent phases of COVID-19. The material from the prospective study consisted of cDNA or gDNA derived from T cells, B-cell-depleted T cells, or PBMCs. A freely available public database, intended as a resource for researchers studying the immune response to SARS-CoV-2, is where the repertoires were released. Samples were obtained from the ongoing ImmuneRACE study (first 160 participants) and from about 1,300 subjects provided by 6 global collaborators. A de-identified subject ID, COVID-19 status, age in years and sex were almost always included in the sample metadata. HLA class I and class II types, where available, came from metadata supplied by the sample provider rather than from assay-based typing. Deeply sampled blood TCRbeta repertoires from subjects exposed to, actively infected with, or recovered from COVID-19 were included in the dataset.

The research as a whole found: Clinical and demographic metadata were provided uncurated, with the amount varying by source and participant.

Relative to germline, V is 0 bases shorter and J is 7 bases shorter, with 11 bases between their ends. The CDR3, cysteine through phenylalanine, is 14 amino acids long. Only the CDR3 region is kept as DNA, spanning 42 bases read in frame from base 1. Via the germline V gene, CDR1 is SGHRS and CDR2 YFSETQ. TCRbeta CDR3 regions were amplified from genomic DNA using the immunoSEQ Assay, a bias-controlled multiplex PCR. The authors' pipeline ran thus. The number of nucleated cells in each sample was estimated by amplification of reference gene primers within the assay. Sequence reads were collapsed and filtered to measure the absolute abundance of every unique TCRbeta CDR3 rearrangement. For each sample, productive Simpson clonality was calculated as the square root of Simpson's diversity index across productive rearrangements. Here the immuneACCESS table is served through TCRdb, limited to in-frame sequences with V and J called. Missing clones are a known gap in these copies; in checked studies unresolved V genes cover under half, and the rest lacks a known reason. From that table come the V and J calls and clone size; the DNA was used to work out D and trimming. The sample yields 150,000 to 200,000 clones; 80% to 85% were counted once. Clones ranked in the top ten supply about a tenth of the sample.

The collaborating institutions used their own protocols to collect whole blood in K2EDTA tubes. For TCRbeta analysis, collaborators shipped samples as frozen whole blood, isolated PBMCs, or DNA extracted from either of those sample types. The V and J genes are TRBV5-1 and TRBJ2-1; the D segment could be TRBD2, given 6 matching bases. Input material: peripheral blood. The TCR was taken from a man between 65 and 79 years old with active or convalescent COVID-19. The CDR3 amino acid sequence is: CASSLAGEGNEQFF. The bases are TGCGCCAGCAGCTTGGCGGGAGAGGGAAATGAGCAGTTCTTC.